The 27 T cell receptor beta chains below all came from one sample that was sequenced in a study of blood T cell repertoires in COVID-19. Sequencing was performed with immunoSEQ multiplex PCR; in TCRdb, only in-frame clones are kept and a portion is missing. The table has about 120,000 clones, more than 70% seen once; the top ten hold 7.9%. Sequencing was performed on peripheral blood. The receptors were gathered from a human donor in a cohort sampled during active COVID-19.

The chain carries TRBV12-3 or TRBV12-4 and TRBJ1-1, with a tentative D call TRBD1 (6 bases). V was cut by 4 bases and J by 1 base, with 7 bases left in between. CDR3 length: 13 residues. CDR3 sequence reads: CASSWGQNTEAFF. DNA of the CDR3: TGTGCCAGCAGTTGGGGACAGAACACTGAAGCTTTCTTT.

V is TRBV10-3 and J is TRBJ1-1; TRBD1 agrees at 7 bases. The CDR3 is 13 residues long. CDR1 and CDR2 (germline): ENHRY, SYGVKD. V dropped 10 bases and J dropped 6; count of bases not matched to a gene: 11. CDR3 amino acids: CATQDRDRAEAFF. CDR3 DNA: TGTGCCACCCAAGACAGGGACCGCGCTGAAGCTTTCTTT.

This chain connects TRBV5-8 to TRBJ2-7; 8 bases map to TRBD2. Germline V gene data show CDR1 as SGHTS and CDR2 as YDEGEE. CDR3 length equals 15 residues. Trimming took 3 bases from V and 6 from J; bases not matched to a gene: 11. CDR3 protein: CASSSPGLVISEQYF. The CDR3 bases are TGTGCCAGCAGCTCCCCGGGACTAGTCATCTCCGAGCAGTACTTC.

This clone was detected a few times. This chain's CDR3 is CASGHGGPFPGPLHF. In DNA form, the CDR3 reads TGTGCCAGCGGCCACGGGGGACCCTTTCCCGGACCCCTCCACTTT. The chain combines TRBV11-2 with TRBJ1-6; tentatively, D is TRBD1 (5 bases). This CDR3 has 15 residues. Germline values: CDR1 SGHAT, CDR2 FQNNGV. The V gene lost 8 bases and the J gene lost 12 bases, with 23 bases spanning the gap.

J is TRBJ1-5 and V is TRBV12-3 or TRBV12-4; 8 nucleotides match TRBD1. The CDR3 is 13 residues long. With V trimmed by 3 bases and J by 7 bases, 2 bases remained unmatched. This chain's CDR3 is CASSLDRDQPQHF. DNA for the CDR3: TGTGCCAGCAGTTTGGACAGGGACCAGCCCCAGCATTTT.

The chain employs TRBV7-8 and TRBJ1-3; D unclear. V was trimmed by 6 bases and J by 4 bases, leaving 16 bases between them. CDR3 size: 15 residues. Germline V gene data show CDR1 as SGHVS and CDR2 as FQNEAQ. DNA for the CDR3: TGTGCCAGCAGTCCTAAGGAGGCGATCGGAAACACCATATATTTT. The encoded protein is CASSPKEAIGNTIYF.

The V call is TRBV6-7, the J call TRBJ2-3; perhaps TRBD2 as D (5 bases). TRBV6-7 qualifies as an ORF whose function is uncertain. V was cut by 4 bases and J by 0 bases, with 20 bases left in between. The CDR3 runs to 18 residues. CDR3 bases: TGTGCCAGCAGTTTCTGGGGAGAGCTGAGAGATAGCACAGATACGCAGTATTTT. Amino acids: CASSFWGELRDSTDTQYF.

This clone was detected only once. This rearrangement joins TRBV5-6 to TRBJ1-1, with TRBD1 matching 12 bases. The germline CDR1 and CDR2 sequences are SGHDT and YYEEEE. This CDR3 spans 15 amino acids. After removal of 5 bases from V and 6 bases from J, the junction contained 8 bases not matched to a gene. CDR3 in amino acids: CASSFRGTGGSEAFF. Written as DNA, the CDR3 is TGTGCCAGCAGTTTTAGGGGGACAGGGGGCTCTGAAGCTTTCTTT.

The DNA of the CDR3 is TGTGCCAGCAGTTATGGGGGGGTGAGCACTGAAGCTTTCTTT. The encoded protein is CASSYGGVSTEAFF. The chain carries TRBV6-5 and TRBJ1-1; possible D gene TRBD1, 5 bases. V was shortened by 3 bases and J by 4 bases, with 12 bases between the two germline ends. The CDR3 sequence is 14 residues long. Germline-derived CDR1 and CDR2 are MNHEY and SVGAGI.

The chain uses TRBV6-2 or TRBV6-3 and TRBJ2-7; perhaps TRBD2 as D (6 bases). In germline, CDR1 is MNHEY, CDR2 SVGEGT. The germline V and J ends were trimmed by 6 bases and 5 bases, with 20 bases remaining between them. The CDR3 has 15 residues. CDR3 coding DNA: TGTGCCAGCAGCCCGGGGAGGAGAGTGGAGGACGAGCAGTACTTC. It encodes CASSPGRRVEDEQYF.

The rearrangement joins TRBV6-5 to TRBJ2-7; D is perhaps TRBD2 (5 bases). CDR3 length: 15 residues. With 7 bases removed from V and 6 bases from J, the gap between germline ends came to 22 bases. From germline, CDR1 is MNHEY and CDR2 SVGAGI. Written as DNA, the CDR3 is TGTGCCAGCACCTACGGGGTCACTAGTTACGGCGAGCAGTACTTC. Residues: CASTYGVTSYGEQYF.

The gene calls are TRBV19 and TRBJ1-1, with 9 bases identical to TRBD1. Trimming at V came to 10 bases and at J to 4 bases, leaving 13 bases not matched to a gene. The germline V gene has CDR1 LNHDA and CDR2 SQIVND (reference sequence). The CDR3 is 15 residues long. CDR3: CAITPGQGLGTEAFF. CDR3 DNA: TGTGCCATTACCCCAGGACAGGGGTTAGGCACTGAAGCTTTCTTT.

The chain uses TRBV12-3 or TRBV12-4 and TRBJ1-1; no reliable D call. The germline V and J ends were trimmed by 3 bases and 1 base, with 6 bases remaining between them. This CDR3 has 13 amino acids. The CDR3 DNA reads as TGTGCCAGCAGTTTCCGAGGGAACACTGAAGCTTTCTTT. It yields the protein CASSFRGNTEAFF.

The DNA for the CDR3 is TGTGCCAGCAGCCCACCGGGGACAGGTCATGGCTACACCTTC. This encodes CASSPPGTGHGYTF. The rearrangement joins TRBV7-9 to TRBJ1-2; 8 nucleotides agree with TRBD1. The CDR3 totals 14 residues. The germline CDR1 and CDR2 sequences are SEHNR and FQNEAQ (reference sequence). The ends lost 5 bases at V and 6 bases at J; junction bases unmatched: 8. Full variable domain (outside the CDR3, taken from reference TRBV7-9 and TRBJ1-2): DTGVSQNPRHKITKRGQNVTFRCDPISEHNRLYWYRQTLGQGPEFLTYFQNEAQLEKSRLLSDRFSAERPKGSFSTLEIQRTEQGDSAMYLCASSPPGTGHGYTFGSGTRLTVV.

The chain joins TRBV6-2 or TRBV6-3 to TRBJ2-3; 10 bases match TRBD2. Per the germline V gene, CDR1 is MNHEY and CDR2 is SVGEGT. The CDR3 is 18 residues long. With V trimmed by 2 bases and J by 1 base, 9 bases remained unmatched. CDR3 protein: CASSYPSASGGGTDTQYF. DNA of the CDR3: TGTGCCAGCAGTTACCCGTCGGCTAGCGGGGGAGGCACAGATACGCAGTATTTT.

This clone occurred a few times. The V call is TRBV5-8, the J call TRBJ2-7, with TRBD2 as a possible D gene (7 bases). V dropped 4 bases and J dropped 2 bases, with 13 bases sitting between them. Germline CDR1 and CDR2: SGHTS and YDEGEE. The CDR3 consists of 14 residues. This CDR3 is CASSQVGGAYEQYF. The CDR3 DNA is TGTGCCAGCAGCCAGGTAGGGGGGGCCTACGAGCAGTACTTC.

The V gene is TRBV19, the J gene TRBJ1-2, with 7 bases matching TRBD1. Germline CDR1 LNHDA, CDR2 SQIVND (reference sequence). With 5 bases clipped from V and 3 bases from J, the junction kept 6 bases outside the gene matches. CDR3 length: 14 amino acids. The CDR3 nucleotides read TGTGCCAGTAGTTCACACAGGGGCTACTATGGCTACACCTTC. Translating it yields CASSSHRGYYGYTF.

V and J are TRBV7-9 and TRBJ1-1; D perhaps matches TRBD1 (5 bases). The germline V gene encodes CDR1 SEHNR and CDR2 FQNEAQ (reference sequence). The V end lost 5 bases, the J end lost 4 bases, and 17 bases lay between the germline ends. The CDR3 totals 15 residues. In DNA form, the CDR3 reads TGTGCCAGCAGCCGAATGGTGGGGGGTGCCACTGAAGCTTTCTTT. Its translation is CASSRMVGGATEAFF.

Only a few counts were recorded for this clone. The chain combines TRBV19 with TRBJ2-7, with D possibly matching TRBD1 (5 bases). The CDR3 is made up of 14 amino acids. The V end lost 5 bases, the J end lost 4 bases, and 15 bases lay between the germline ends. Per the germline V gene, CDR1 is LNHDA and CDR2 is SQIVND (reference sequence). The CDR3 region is CASSPDSDRYEQYF. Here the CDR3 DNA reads TGTGCCAGTAGTCCCGACAGCGATAGATACGAGCAGTACTTC.

The CDR3: CASSFTGPTSGANVLTF. The CDR3 coding sequence is TGCGCCAGCAGCTTCACAGGGCCCACCTCTGGGGCCAACGTCCTGACTTTC. The chain has TRBV5-1 and TRBJ2-6; maybe TRBD1 (6 bases). The germline gives CDR1 SGHRS, CDR2 YFSETQ. V gave up 2 bases and J gave up 0 bases, with 12 bases separating them. This CDR3 is 17 amino acids long. The variable domain in full, with the rest retrieved from reference TRBV5-1 and TRBJ2-6, is KAGVTQTPRYLIKTRGQQVTLSCSPISGHRSVSWYQQTPGQGLQFLFEYFSETQRNKGNFPGRFSGRQFSNSRSEMNVSTLELGDSALYLCASSFTGPTSGANVLTFGAGSRLTVL.

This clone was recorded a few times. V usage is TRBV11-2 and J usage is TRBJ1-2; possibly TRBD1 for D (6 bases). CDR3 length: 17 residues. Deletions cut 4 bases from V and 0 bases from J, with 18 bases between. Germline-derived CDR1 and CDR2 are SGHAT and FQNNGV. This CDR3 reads CASSSLIQGRSNYGYTF. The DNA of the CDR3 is TGTGCCAGCAGCTCTCTCATACAGGGCAGGTCTAACTATGGCTACACCTTC.

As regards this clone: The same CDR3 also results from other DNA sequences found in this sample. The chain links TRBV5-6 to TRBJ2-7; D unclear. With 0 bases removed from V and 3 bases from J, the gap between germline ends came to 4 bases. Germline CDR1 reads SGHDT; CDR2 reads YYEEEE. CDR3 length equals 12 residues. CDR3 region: CASSLGGYEQYF. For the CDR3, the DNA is TGTGCCAGCAGCTTGGGAGGCTACGAGCAGTACTTC.

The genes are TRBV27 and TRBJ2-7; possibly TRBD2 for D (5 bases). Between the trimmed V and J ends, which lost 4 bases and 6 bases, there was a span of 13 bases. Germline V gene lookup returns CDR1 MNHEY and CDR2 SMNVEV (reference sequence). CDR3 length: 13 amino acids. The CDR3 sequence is CASSSHPRGEQYF. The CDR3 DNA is TGTGCCAGCAGTTCACACCCTCGGGGCGAGCAGTACTTC.

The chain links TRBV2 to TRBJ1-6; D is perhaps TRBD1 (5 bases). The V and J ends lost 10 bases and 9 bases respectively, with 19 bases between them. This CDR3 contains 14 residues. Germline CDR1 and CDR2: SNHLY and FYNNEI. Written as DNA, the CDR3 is TGTGCCACCCATCTCCGGGGGAGCGGTTCACCCCTCCACTTT. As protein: CATHLRGSGSPLHF.

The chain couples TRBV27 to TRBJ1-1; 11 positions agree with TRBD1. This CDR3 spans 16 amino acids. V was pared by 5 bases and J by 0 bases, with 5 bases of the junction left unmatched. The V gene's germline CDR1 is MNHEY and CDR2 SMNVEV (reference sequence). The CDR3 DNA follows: TGTGCCAGCAGTACCCGGACAGGGGGCCTGAACACTGAAGCTTTCTTT. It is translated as CASSTRTGGLNTEAFF.

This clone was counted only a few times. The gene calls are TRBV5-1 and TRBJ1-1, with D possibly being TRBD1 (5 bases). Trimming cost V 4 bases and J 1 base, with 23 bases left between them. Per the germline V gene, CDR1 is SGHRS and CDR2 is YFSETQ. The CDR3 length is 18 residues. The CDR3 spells CASSALVGGVGTNTEAFF. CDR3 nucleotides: TGCGCCAGCAGCGCTCTGGTCGGGGGGGTAGGTACGAACACTGAAGCTTTCTTT.

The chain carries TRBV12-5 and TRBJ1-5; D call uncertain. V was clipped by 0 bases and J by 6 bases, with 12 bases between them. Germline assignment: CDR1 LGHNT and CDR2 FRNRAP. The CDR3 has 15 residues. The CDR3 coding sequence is TGTGCTAGTGGTTTGGTACCAAACGGTGGTCAGCCCCAGCATTTT. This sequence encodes CASGLVPNGGQPQHF.